This T cell receptor (beta chain) comes out of a study of OX40 agonist ivuxolimab in advanced cancers. Study as a whole: Every 2 weeks, patients received ivuxolimab intravenously, dosed at 0.01 to 10 mg/kg. Under the entry rules, prior anti-PD-1, anti-PD-L1 or anti-CTLA-4 therapy was allowed, and approximately 40% had some.

Germline V gene lookup returns CDR1 SQVTM and CDR2 ANQGSEA. The V gene end was trimmed by 5 bases and the J gene end by 6 bases; junction bases not matched to a gene: 5. This CDR3 spans 13 amino acids. The protocol was immunoSEQ multiplex PCR, while the TCRdb copy is restricted to in-frame clones and leaves out a portion. The table has some 75,000 clones, approximately 91% seen once. The TCR comes from an adult with an advanced solid tumor such as melanoma, head and neck, liver or kidney cancer. The sample here was CD4+ or CD8+ T cells sorted from blood, taken in a trial of the OX40 agonist ivuxolimab. The chain carries TRBV29-1 and TRBJ2-1, with 9 bases that match TRBD1. This CDR3 is CSVRQGGPNEQFF. In nucleotides, the CDR3 is TGCAGCGTTCGACAGGGGGGGCCCAATGAGCAGTTCTTC.